This T cell receptor beta chain emerged from a study of Graves' ophthalmopathy and Graves' hyperthyroidism. Transcripts of RNA were the source for amplifying TCR beta CDR3 regions. After a first-round RT-PCR with HTBI primers, a second-round multiplex PCR was run. TCRdb passed the multiplex PCR reads through MiXCR, listing each CDR3 protein once. The sample records 450,000 to 600,000 distinct CDR3 sequences, 35% to 40% being singletons. From germline, CDR1 is SEHNR and CDR2 FQNEAQ (reference sequence). V shed 5 bases and J 5 bases; nucleotides not matched to a gene: 7. The CDR3 loop spans 15 amino acids. This clonotype was seen ten or more times. Diagnosis used clinical symptoms, serum thyroxine, TRAb, thyroid ultrasound and orbital computed tomography.

Sequences were obtained from peripheral blood or thyroid tissue (not recorded which). The chain joins TRBV7-9 to TRBJ1-1, with 11 bases aligning to TRBD1. The receptor's source is an adult man with Graves' hyperthyroidism. The CDR3 region is CASSQRGQGVTEAFF. CDR3 nucleotides: TGTGCCAGCAGCCAGCGGGGACAGGGGGTGACTGAAGCTTTCTTT.